These 17 T cell receptor beta chains were sequenced from one sample in a study of human T cells and chemical hapten exposure. Time point reported: pre-sensitization, week 0. Treatment in this sample: therapeutic diphenylcyclopropenone sensitization with weekly scalp DPC. MiXCR, applied by TCRdb to the RACE reads, yields one record per CDR3 protein. The sample includes about 98,000 distinct CDR3 sequences, 9.5% to 14% of them seen just once. The sample consisted of whole blood, taken in connection with sensitization to the hapten diphenylcyclopropenone (DPC). The receptors here all came from a woman aged 55-69 years with alopecia areata. Some clones in this sample may be carry-over from other donors' samples.

The V call is TRBV11-3, the J call TRBJ2-3; 8 bases agree with TRBD2. The CDR3 totals 15 residues. V was clipped by 5 bases and J by 7 bases; unmatched bases: 11. The germline V gene has CDR1 SGHNT and CDR2 YENEEA. CDR3 sequence: CASSAVDSGGNTQYF. CDR3 bases: TGTGCCAGCAGCGCGGTCGACAGCGGGGGAAATACGCAGTATTTT.

The chain has TRBV5-1 and TRBJ1-1, with D unclear. The CDR3 is 14 residues long. Deletions cut 6 bases from V and 0 bases from J, with 12 bases between. Germline V CDR1 and CDR2: SGHRS, YFSETQ. This CDR3 reads CASMEVPMNTEAFF. The CDR3 DNA reads as TGCGCCAGCATGGAGGTCCCCATGAACACTGAAGCTTTCTTT.

The CDR3 DNA reads as TGCGCCAGCAGCTTCTTTTCTAGCACAGATACGCAGTATTTT. Protein product: CASSFFSSTDTQYF. This chain joins TRBV5-1 and TRBJ2-3, with unresolved D. The CDR3 length is 14 residues. Germline CDR1 and CDR2: SGHRS and YFSETQ. Trimming left V 2 bases short and J 0 bases short, with 7 bases between. Based on the CDR3 plus reference TRBV5-1 and TRBJ2-3, the full variable domain is KAGVTQTPRYLIKTRGQQVTLSCSPISGHRSVSWYQQTPGQGLQFLFEYFSETQRNKGNFPGRFSGRQFSNSRSEMNVSTLELGDSALYLCASSFFSSTDTQYFGPGTRLTVL.

In its sample, this clonotype was seen many times. This chain connects TRBV18 to TRBJ1-1; D not resolved. The CDR3 is 15 amino acids. V lost 3 bases, J lost 4 bases, and 15 bases lay in between. Germline CDR1 and CDR2: KGHSH and LQKENI. The CDR3 DNA reads as TGTGCCAGCTCACCGAGGGTGCTTGAGGGCACTGAAGCTTTCTTT. It specifies CASSPRVLEGTEAFF.

Ten or more counts support this clonotype. This chain connects TRBV19 to TRBJ1-2; no definite D call. V gave up 2 bases and J gave up 5 bases, with 9 bases separating them. Germline values: CDR1 LNHDA, CDR2 SQIVND (reference sequence). There are 13 residues in the CDR3. CDR3 residues: CASSITRVYGYTF. The CDR3 nucleotides are TGTGCCAGTAGTATAACGAGAGTGTATGGCTACACCTTC. The whole variable domain, remainder taken from reference TRBV19 and TRBJ1-2, is DGGITQSPKYLFRKEGQNVTLSCEQNLNHDAMYWYRQDPGQGLRLIYYSQIVNDFQKGDIAEGYSVSREKKESFPLTVTSAQKNPTAFYLCASSITRVYGYTFGSGTRLTVV.

The table lists this clonotype with many counts. J is TRBJ1-5 and V is TRBV14; D gene unclear. Germline V gene sequence: CDR1 SGHDN, CDR2 FVKESK. Trimming pared 3 bases from V and 3 bases from J, leaving 6 bases between. The CDR3 spans 13 residues. Here the CDR3 DNA reads TGTGCCAGCAGCCAGGGATTCAATCAGCCCCAGCATTTT. Translation: CASSQGFNQPQHF.

This clonotype has more than one count but fewer than ten. This rearrangement joins TRBV20-1 to TRBJ1-1; TRBD1 might be the D (5 bases). V was pared by 3 bases and J by 6 bases, with 8 bases between. The CDR3 has 11 amino acids. Germline V gene sequence: CDR1 DFQATT, CDR2 SNEGSKA (reference sequence). CDR3 DNA: TGCAGTGCTAGTCCGACAGCTGAAGCTTTCTTT. This sequence encodes CSASPTAEAFF.

This clonotype was seen many times. The chain couples TRBV5-1 to TRBJ2-1, with D perhaps being TRBD1 or TRBD2 (5 bases each). The CDR3 extends over 14 amino acids. CDR1 SGHRS and CDR2 YFSETQ come from the germline V gene. The germline V and J ends were trimmed by 3 bases and 2 bases, with 9 bases remaining between them. The CDR3, as DNA: TGCGCCAGCAGCTACGGGACCCCCTACAATGAGCAGTTCTTC. It yields the protein CASSYGTPYNEQFF.

The chain is built from TRBV30 and TRBJ1-1, with D maybe TRBD1 (5 bases). Trimming removed 2 bases from V and 3 bases from J, with 10 bases in between. CDR1 and CDR2 (germline): GTSNPN, SVGIG (reference sequence). The CDR3 has 13 amino acids. The CDR3 bases are TGTGCCTGGAGTTTGGAGGGGCACACTGAAGCTTTCTTT. Its translation: CAWSLEGHTEAFF.

This clonotype was detected ten times or more. Germline is not matched at one junction end, which may reflect a read error. The chain is built from TRBV15 and TRBJ2-3; TRBD1 matches 9 bases. The germline V gene encodes CDR1 LNHNV and CDR2 YYDKDF (reference sequence). The CDR3 runs 13 residues. Here the CDR3 DNA reads TGTGCCACCAGCAGACAAACCGGGACAGGGAAACATTTT. Translated: CATSRQTGTGKHF.

This clonotype was observed a handful of times. The chain recombines TRBV29-1 with TRBJ2-5, with 7 bases lining up with TRBD1. The CDR3 covers 12 residues. V lost 7 bases and J lost 2; bases outside the gene matches: 4. Germline lookup yields CDR1 SQVTM and CDR2 ANQGSEA. CDR3 nucleotides: TGCAGCGCGGGACAGATACAAGAGACCCAGTACTTC. This sequence encodes CSAGQIQETQYF.

This clonotype was observed many times. This sequence joins TRBV7-3 and TRBJ1-1; 10 nucleotides agree with TRBD1. After removal of 5 bases from V and 2 bases from J, the junction contained 8 bases not matched to a gene. The CDR3 has 16 residues. Germline CDR1 reads SGHTA; CDR2 reads FQGTGA. CDR3 sequence: CASSPKRTGGNTEAFF. CDR3 nucleotide sequence: TGTGCCAGCAGCCCCAAGCGGACAGGGGGTAACACTGAAGCTTTCTTT.

At least ten counts were recorded for this clonotype. The rearrangement joins TRBV11-2 to TRBJ2-3, with D perhaps TRBD1 (6 bases). Germline V gives CDR1 SGHAT, CDR2 FQNNGV. With 1 base removed from V and 1 base from J, the gap between germline ends came to 12 bases. The CDR3 totals 16 residues. In DNA, the CDR3 is TGTGCCAGCAGCTTAGTTGGGGGCTCCCGCACAGATACGCAGTATTTT. It translates to CASSLVGGSRTDTQYF.

The rearrangement links TRBV20-1 to TRBJ2-5, with 8 bases lining up with TRBD1. V shed 4 bases, J shed 1 base, and the junction held 5 bases outside the gene matches. There are 14 residues in the CDR3. Germline V gene data show CDR1 as DFQATT and CDR2 as SNEGSKA (reference sequence). The CDR3 reads CSATTGEAQETQYF. The CDR3 DNA is TGCAGTGCTACGACAGGGGAGGCCCAAGAGACCCAGTACTTC.

This clonotype was counted many times. The rearrangement links TRBV5-8 to TRBJ2-7; TRBD1 aligns across 11 bases. Germline CDR1 and CDR2: SGHTS and YDEGEE. The CDR3 extends over 20 amino acids. The J segment lost 4 bases and the V segment lost 3 bases, leaving 21 bases of the junction unmatched. The CDR3 spells CASSSGWTGGFSGRDYEQYF. The CDR3 DNA is TGTGCCAGCAGCTCCGGATGGACAGGGGGCTTTAGCGGTCGTGATTACGAGCAGTACTTC. Drawing the rest from reference TRBV5-8 and TRBJ2-7, the complete variable domain is EAGVTQSPTHLIKTRGQQATLRCSPISGHTSVYWYQQALGLGLQFLLWYDEGEERNRGNFPPRFSGRQFPNYSSELNVNALELEDSALYLCASSSGWTGGFSGRDYEQYFGPGTRLTVT.

This chain uses TRBV7-2 with TRBJ1-2; TRBD1 might be the D (5 bases). Between the trimmed V and J ends, which lost 5 bases and 4 bases, there was a span of 14 bases. In germline, CDR1 is SGHTA, CDR2 FQGNSA. This CDR3 spans 14 amino acids. CDR3 region: CASSRDGAAYGYTF. DNA of the CDR3: TGTGCCAGCAGCAGAGACGGGGCGGCCTATGGCTACACCTTC.

This clonotype was seen ten or more times. The CDR3 region has the DNA TGTGCCAGCTCACCTCCTAGGACAGTTAACACCGGGGAGCTGTTTTTT. Protein: CASSPPRTVNTGELFF. V is TRBV18 and J is TRBJ2-2; possible D gene TRBD1, 6 bases. Germline assignment: CDR1 KGHSH and CDR2 LQKENI. The CDR3 has 16 residues. Between the trimmed V and J ends, which lost 3 bases and 2 bases, there was a span of 13 bases.